One and the same sample provided the 18 T cell receptor beta chains below, sequenced in a study of circulating and synovial CD4+ cells in juvenile arthritis. Sequenced by immunoSEQ multiplex PCR; TCRdb stores in-frame clones only, minus some. This table holds tens of thousands of clones, over 95% found once. Sequences were obtained from CD4+ T cells from blood. These receptor sequences come from a human donor with juvenile idiopathic arthritis.

For this clone: Other nucleotide sequences from this sample produce the same CDR3. This chain connects TRBV13 to TRBJ1-6; D perhaps matches TRBD1 (6 bases). V was shortened by 0 bases and J by 7 bases, with 10 bases between the two germline ends. From germline, CDR1 is PRHDT and CDR2 FYEKMQ (reference sequence). The CDR3 has 15 residues. CDR3 DNA: TGTGCCAGCAGCTTAGGAGGGGGGGGGAATTCACCCCTCCACTTT. This sequence encodes CASSLGGGGNSPLHF.

The rearrangement uses TRBV5-1 and TRBJ2-7; possibly TRBD2 for D (5 bases). With 0 bases removed from V and 0 bases from J, the gap between germline ends came to 16 bases. The CDR3 loop spans 17 amino acids. Germline assignment: CDR1 SGHRS and CDR2 YFSETQ. CDR3 in DNA: TGCGCCAGCAGCTTGGAAGTTAGCCGGACTGCCTCCTACGAGCAGTACTTC. Translating it yields CASSLEVSRTASYEQYF.

J is TRBJ1-2 and V is TRBV6-5; D call uncertain. Looked up from germline, CDR1 is MNHEY and CDR2 is SVGAGI. Trimming left V 7 bases short and J 8 bases short, with 20 bases between. The CDR3 is made up of 14 amino acids. The CDR3 nucleotides read TGTGCCAGCACTATCGACCTGGTAGCGGGCGGCTACACCTTC. As protein: CASTIDLVAGGYTF.

V is TRBV11-2 and J is TRBJ2-2; D ambiguous. In germline, CDR1 is SGHAT, CDR2 FQNNGV. The CDR3 length is 13 residues. V shed 8 bases and J shed 3 bases, with 10 bases lying between them. The CDR3 sequence is CASVSEDTGELFF. As DNA, the CDR3 is TGTGCCAGCGTTTCCGAGGACACCGGGGAGCTGTTTTTT.

The count of this clone is one. The chain uses TRBV5-1 and TRBJ2-1; D might be TRBD2 (6 bases). CDR1 is SGHRS, CDR2 YFSETQ, per germline. The CDR3 extends over 15 amino acids. Trimming shortened V by 3 bases and J by 0 bases, and 10 bases separated the two germline ends. CDR3 in DNA: TGCGCCAGCAGCTCTGGGGGGAGCTCCTACAATGAGCAGTTCTTC. It yields the protein CASSSGGSSYNEQFF.

The chain recombines TRBV5-1 with TRBJ2-5, with 11 positions matching TRBD2. Germline V gene sequence: CDR1 SGHRS, CDR2 YFSETQ. The ends lost 0 bases at V and 5 bases at J; junction bases unmatched: 3. This CDR3 spans 15 amino acids. The CDR3 DNA reads as TGCGCCAGCAGCTTGGGGGCTAGCGGGAGGGAGACCCAGTACTTC. This gives the protein CASSLGASGRETQYF. Using reference TRBV5-1 and TRBJ2-5 for the parts outside the CDR3, the full variable domain is KAGVTQTPRYLIKTRGQQVTLSCSPISGHRSVSWYQQTPGQGLQFLFEYFSETQRNKGNFPGRFSGRQFSNSRSEMNVSTLELGDSALYLCASSLGASGRETQYFGPGTRLLVL.

The V gene is TRBV28, the J gene TRBJ2-1; 9 bases fit TRBD2. The J segment lost 6 bases and the V segment lost 8 bases, leaving 8 bases of the junction unmatched. Germline assignment: CDR1 MDHEN and CDR2 SYDVKM. CDR3 size: 14 residues. Here the CDR3 reads CASGGAGGSNEQFF. Written as DNA, the CDR3 is TGTGCCAGCGGCGGTGCGGGGGGGTCCAATGAGCAGTTCTTC.

The chain couples TRBV4-1 to TRBJ2-3, with a possible D match to TRBD2 (5 bases). V was clipped by 2 bases and J by 3 bases, with 9 bases between them. This CDR3 spans 14 amino acids. Germline values: CDR1 MGHRA, CDR2 YSYEKL. CDR3 residues: CASSQLGETDTQYF. DNA for the CDR3: TGCGCCAGCAGCCAACTCGGGGAAACAGATACGCAGTATTTT.

The chain has TRBV2 and TRBJ2-1, with 10 positions matching TRBD2. Germline assignment: CDR1 SNHLY and CDR2 FYNNEI. Germline trimming cut 4 bases from V and 7 bases from J; bases unmatched to any gene: 7. The CDR3 has 15 residues. CDR3 bases: TGTGCCAGCAGTGGGGAGGGACTAGCGAATAATGAGCAGTTCTTC. Translated: CASSGEGLANNEQFF.

The chain combines TRBV19 with TRBJ1-3; a weak D match, TRBD1 (6 bases). Germline CDR1 is LNHDA and CDR2 is SQIVND (reference sequence). V was cut by 5 bases and J by 0 bases, with 11 bases left in between. This CDR3 is 15 amino acids long. CDR3 protein: CASSAGTHSGNTIYF. For the CDR3, the DNA is TGTGCCAGTAGTGCAGGGACACACTCTGGAAACACCATATATTTT. The whole variable domain, remainder taken from reference TRBV19 and TRBJ1-3, is DGGITQSPKYLFRKEGQNVTLSCEQNLNHDAMYWYRQDPGQGLRLIYYSQIVNDFQKGDIAEGYSVSREKKESFPLTVTSAQKNPTAFYLCASSAGTHSGNTIYFGEGSWLTVV.

This sequence joins TRBV2 and TRBJ2-3; TRBD1 aligns across 8 bases. Germline V gives CDR1 SNHLY, CDR2 FYNNEI. J lost 5 bases, V lost 6 bases, and 10 bases had no gene match. The CDR3 covers 15 residues. CDR3 amino acids: CASRVDRGVQDTQYF. The CDR3 region has the DNA TGTGCCAGCAGAGTCGACAGGGGTGTTCAAGATACGCAGTATTTT.

V gene TRBV15 combines with J gene TRBJ2-5; perhaps TRBD1 as D (5 bases). CDR1 LNHNV and CDR2 YYDKDF come from the germline V gene (reference sequence). The CDR3 totals 15 residues. With 8 bases removed from V and 1 base from J, the gap between germline ends came to 17 bases. DNA of the CDR3: TGTGCCACCGCGGTGGCCCCAGGGCGCCAAGAGACCCAGTACTTC. Encoded protein: CATAVAPGRQETQYF.

The chain links TRBV6-1 to TRBJ1-4; perhaps TRBD1 as D (5 bases). The V end was cut by 4 bases, the J end by 8 bases, with 11 bases between. In germline, CDR1 is MNHNS, CDR2 SASEGT. The CDR3 is made up of 13 amino acids. As DNA, the CDR3 is TGTGCCAGCAGTGGGACACTTCGAGAAAAACTGTTTTTT. It codes for CASSGTLREKLFF.

This clone was picked up one time. The chain's CDR3 is CASTWWGGKAFF. DNA of the CDR3: TGTGCCAGCACCTGGTGGGGAGGGAAAGCTTTCTTT. V and J are TRBV28 and TRBJ1-1; D is unclear. V was cut by 7 bases and J by 9 bases, with 15 bases left in between. CDR3 length: 12 amino acids. Germline V lookup: CDR1 MDHEN, CDR2 SYDVKM.

The rearrangement uses TRBV7-2 and TRBJ1-2; D not resolved. CDR1 is SGHTA and CDR2 is FQGNSA in the germline V gene. Trimming pared 5 bases from V and 2 bases from J, leaving 9 bases between. The CDR3 extends over 13 amino acids. The CDR3 bases are TGTGCCAGCAGCCACGGTCCCAACTATGGCTACACCTTC. It is translated as CASSHGPNYGYTF.

The chain is built from TRBV7-9 and TRBJ1-2, with TRBD1 as a possible D gene (5 bases). The CDR3 has 14 amino acids. Germline lookup yields CDR1 SEHNR and CDR2 FQNEAQ (reference sequence). V gave up 7 bases and J gave up 0 bases, with 12 bases separating them. For the CDR3, the DNA is TGTGCCAGCACCATGGGGGGAGCTAACTATGGCTACACCTTC. Amino acids: CASTMGGANYGYTF.

In DNA, the CDR3 is TGTGCCACCAATCCCAGGGCAGGGCTAGCGGGAGGGCATGAGCAGTTCTTC. It translates to CATNPRAGLAGGHEQFF. The chain couples TRBV15 to TRBJ2-1; 12 bases are a match to TRBD2. Losses at the gene ends were 7 bases for V and 8 bases for J; bases not matched to a gene: 15. Germline CDR1 LNHNV, CDR2 YYDKDF (reference sequence). The CDR3 is 17 residues long. The full variable domain, its missing parts supplied by reference TRBV15 and TRBJ2-1, is DAMVIQNPRYQVTQFGKPVTLSCSQTLNHNVMYWYQQKSSQAPKLLFHYYDKDFNNEADTPDNFQSRRPNTSFCFLDIRSPGLGDTAMYLCATNPRAGLAGGHEQFFGPGTRLTVL.

The V and J genes are TRBV18 and TRBJ2-7, with 12 bases lining up with TRBD1. Unmatched junction bases numbered 7, after V lost 4 bases and J lost 6 bases. Germline V gene sequence: CDR1 KGHSH, CDR2 LQKENI. The CDR3 runs to 15 residues. The CDR3 reads CASSRMGQGALEQYF. The DNA for the CDR3 is TGTGCCAGCTCACGAATGGGACAGGGGGCGCTCGAGCAGTACTTC. The full variable domain, its missing parts supplied by reference TRBV18 and TRBJ2-7, is NAGVMQNPRHLVRRRGQEARLRCSPMKGHSHVYWYRQLPEEGLKFMVYLQKENIIDESGMPKERFSAEFPKEGPSILRIQQVVRGDSAAYFCASSRMGQGALEQYFGPGTRLTVT.